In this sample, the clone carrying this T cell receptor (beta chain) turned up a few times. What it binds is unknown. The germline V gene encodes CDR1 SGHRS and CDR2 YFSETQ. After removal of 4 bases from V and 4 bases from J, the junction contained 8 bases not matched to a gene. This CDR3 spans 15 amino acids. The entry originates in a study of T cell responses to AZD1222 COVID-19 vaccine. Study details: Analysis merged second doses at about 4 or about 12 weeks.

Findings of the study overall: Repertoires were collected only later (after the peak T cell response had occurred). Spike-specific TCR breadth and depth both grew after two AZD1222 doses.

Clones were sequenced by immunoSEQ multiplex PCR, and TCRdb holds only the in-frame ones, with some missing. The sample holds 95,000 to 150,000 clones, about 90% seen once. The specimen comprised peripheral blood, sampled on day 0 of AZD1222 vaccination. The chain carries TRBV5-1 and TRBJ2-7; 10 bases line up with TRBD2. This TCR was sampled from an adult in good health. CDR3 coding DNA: TGCGCCAGCAGCCCTGGACTAGCGGTGGGATACGAGCAGTACTTC. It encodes CASSPGLAVGYEQYF. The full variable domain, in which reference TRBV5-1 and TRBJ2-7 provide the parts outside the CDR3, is KAGVTQTPRYLIKTRGQQVTLSCSPISGHRSVSWYQQTPGQGLQFLFEYFSETQRNKGNFPGRFSGRQFSNSRSEMNVSTLELGDSALYLCASSPGLAVGYEQYFGPGTRLTVT.